This T cell receptor (beta chain) was observed in a study of response to subunit inactivated influenza vaccine. V was clipped by 6 bases and J by 6 bases, with 11 bases between them. Germline V lookup: CDR1 LGHDT, CDR2 YNNKEL (reference sequence). The CDR3 totals 12 residues. TCRdb processed the RT-PCR reads anew with MiXCR; each CDR3 protein has one entry. The table shows roughly 550,000 distinct CDR3 sequences, with approximately 22% occurring only once. The same data also went into a second study, on T cells expressing NK-cell markers. Per that paper: Production of TCR beta cDNA relied on 5'RACE template switching with UMIs. Cells sorted as CD3+CD56+NKG2C+, CD3+CD56+NKG2C- and CD3+CD56-NKG2C+ T cells supplied the TCR beta repertoires. The study sequenced eight donors, seven HCMV-seropositive and one seronegative. It remained uncertain whether the expanded NKG2C+ T cell clones were specific for HCMV antigens.

The source is a man aged 45-65 years who received an inactivated influenza vaccine. Here the sequenced sample was CD4+ T cells sorted from PBMCs, taken approximately 13 days after vaccination. The chain joins TRBV3-1 to TRBJ1-1, with D possibly matching TRBD1 (6 bases). The CDR3 here is CASRTQGSEAFF. For the CDR3, the DNA is TGTGCCAGCAGAACTCAGGGGTCTGAAGCTTTCTTT. Combining the CDR3 with reference TRBV3-1 and TRBJ1-1 gives the whole variable domain DTAVSQTPKYLVTQMGNDKSIKCEQNLGHDTMYWYKQDSKKFLKIMFSYNNKELIINETVPNRFSPKSPDKAHLNLHINSLELGDSAVYFCASRTQGSEAFFGQGTRLTVV.